This is a list of T cell receptor beta chains from one sample in a study of blood T cell repertoires in COVID-19. Clones were sequenced by immunoSEQ multiplex PCR, and TCRdb holds only the in-frame ones, with some missing. The profile shows 200,000 to 250,000 clones, roughly nine tenths of them singletons. The specimen sequenced was PBMCs or T cells enriched from blood (not recorded which). These receptors originate from a woman aged 45-60 years in a cohort exposed to, infected with or recovered from COVID-19 (not recorded which). Each CDR3 is given with its conserved first and last residue. A D gene is named only where the DNA matches it firmly. Size is stated for part of the rows, as once, few or many counts, or as a class when the clone is expanded.

j_call | clone_size | d_call | cdr3_length | v_call | cdr3_nt | cdr3_aa
TRBJ2-3 | NA | TRBD2 | 16 | TRBV9 | TGTGCCAGCAGCTCCCTAGCGGGGGGCAGCACAGATACGCAGTATTTT | CASSSLAGGSTDTQYF
TRBJ2-5 | NA | NA | 15 | TRBV4-2 | TGTGCCAGCAGCCACCGTGGACTAACACAAGAGACCCAGTACTTC | CASSHRGLTQETQYF
TRBJ2-3 | NA | TRBD2 | 16 | TRBV7-3 | TGTGCCAGCAGCGTGGGAGCGGGGGGTGGCACAGATACGCAGTATTTT | CASSVGAGGGTDTQYF
TRBJ1-2 | NA | TRBD1 | 15 | TRBV4-3 | TGCGCCAGCAGCCTTACCGGGACAGGATCATATGGCTACACCTTC | CASSLTGTGSYGYTF
TRBJ1-1 | NA | TRBD1 | 15 | TRBV6-5 | TGTGCCAGCAGTCGGACAGGGGGCTCTAACACTGAAGCTTTCTTT | CASSRTGGSNTEAFF
TRBJ2-7 | NA | TRBD2 | 14 | TRBV5-1 | TGCGCCAGCAGTCGTACTAGCGGGGTCGACGAGCAGTACTTC | CASSRTSGVDEQYF
TRBJ1-5 | NA | NA | 16 | TRBV18 | TGTGCCAGCTCACCCTATCGGGATCGCGGGGGTCAGCCCCAGCATTTT | CASSPYRDRGGQPQHF
TRBJ1-6 | NA | NA | 14 | TRBV5-5 | TGTGCCAGCAGCTTGGACAGCCCTGTTTCACCCCTCCACTTT | CASSLDSPVSPLHF
TRBJ1-5 | NA | NA | 14 | TRBV20-1 | TGCAGTGCTAGTGTTGGGGGCGTTGGTCAGCCCCAGCATTTT | CSASVGGVGQPQHF
TRBJ1-5 | NA | NA | 15 | TRBV18 | TGTGCCAGCTCACCGCTCGCGGATAGCAATCAGCCCCAGCATTTT | CASSPLADSNQPQHF
TRBJ2-7 | NA | TRBD2 | 15 | TRBV7-2 | TGTGCCAGCAGCTGGCGGACTAGCGGGGGATACGAGCAGTACTTC | CASSWRTSGGYEQYF
TRBJ2-3 | few | TRBD1 | 15 | TRBV11-1 | TGTGCCAGCAGCTTCTCCGCGACAGGGTGGGATACGCAGTATTTT | CASSFSATGWDTQYF
TRBJ2-7 | NA | NA | 16 | TRBV28 | TGTGCCAGCAGCTCCCAGGAGAGGGCCTTCTCCTACGAGCAGTACTTC | CASSSQERAFSYEQYF
TRBJ2-1 | NA | TRBD2 | 16 | TRBV4-3 | TGCGCCAGCAGCCAAGGGACTAGCGGGGGGGTGGATGAGCAGTTCTTC | CASSQGTSGGVDEQFF
TRBJ1-6 | NA | NA | 14 | TRBV19 | TGTGCCAGTAGTTACAGGGTTGGGAATTCACCCCTCCACTTT | CASSYRVGNSPLHF
TRBJ1-6 | NA | TRBD1 | 14 | TRBV4-2 | TGTGCCAGCAGCCAAGTGGGACAGGGAGCACCCCTCCACTTT | CASSQVGQGAPLHF
TRBJ2-5 | once | TRBD2 | 15 | TRBV11-3 | TGTGCCAGCAGCCCGGGACTAGACCGGCAAGAGACCCAGTACTTC | CASSPGLDRQETQYF
TRBJ2-1 | NA | TRBD2 | 16 | TRBV11-2 | TGTGCCAGCAGACCACCGACTAGCGGGGCACCCCTTGAGCAGTTCTTC | CASRPPTSGAPLEQFF
TRBJ1-1 | NA | TRBD1 | 14 | TRBV4-3 | TGCGCCAGCAGCCTTTTCGGACAGGCGACTGAAGCTTTCTTT | CASSLFGQATEAFF
TRBJ1-1 | NA | NA | 17 | TRBV10-3 | TGTGCCATCAGTGAGAGATTGGCGGGCCCAAGAGCGAATGAAGCTTTCTTT | CAISERLAGPRANEAFF
TRBJ1-1 | NA | TRBD1 | 15 | TRBV6-5 | TGTGCCAGCAGTTACGGACAGGGGTTGGGCACTGAAGCTTTCTTT | CASSYGQGLGTEAFF
TRBJ1-1 | once | TRBD1 | 15 | TRBV7-9 | TGTGCCAGCAGCCAAGGCAGGGGGCGACCGAGTGAAGCTTTCTTT | CASSQGRGRPSEAFF
TRBJ1-5 | NA | NA | 17 | TRBV15 | TGTGCCACCAGCAGAGGCCCCGGGACACAGGGCAATCAGCCCCAGCATTTT | CATSRGPGTQGNQPQHF
TRBJ2-2 | NA | NA | 17 | TRBV11-2 | TGTGCCAGCAGCTCCCAGGCGAGAAGGAATATGACCGGGGAGCTGTTTTTT | CASSSQARRNMTGELFF
TRBJ2-5 | NA | TRBD2 | 15 | TRBV7-2 | TGTGCCAGCGGACGGGGAGCGGGGGGGCAAGAGACCCAGTACTTC | CASGRGAGGQETQYF
TRBJ2-3 | NA | NA | 14 | TRBV7-2 | TGTGCCAGCAGCACGGGACTGCCAACAGATACGCAGTATTTT | CASSTGLPTDTQYF
TRBJ1-5 | few | NA | 15 | TRBV10-2 | TGCGCCAGCAGCGACCCAGACAGCCCCCATCAGCCCCAGCATTTT | CASSDPDSPHQPQHF
TRBJ1-5 | once | TRBD1 | 16 | TRBV9 | TGTGCCAGCAGCGTAGTGGGGACAGGGACCGATCAGCCCCAGCATTTT | CASSVVGTGTDQPQHF
TRBJ1-5 | NA | NA | 15 | TRBV5-6 | TGTGCCAGCAGCCAACTGTCCAGGGGCAATCAGCCCCAGCATTTT | CASSQLSRGNQPQHF
TRBJ2-7 | NA | TRBD2 | 16 | TRBV4-2 | TGTGCCAGCAGCCAAGATGGGACGGGGGGTACCTACGAGCAGTACTTC | CASSQDGTGGTYEQYF
TRBJ1-2 | NA | TRBD1 | 13 | TRBV6-5 | TGTGCCACCACTGGGGCAGGGGGCTATGGCTACACCTTC | CATTGAGGYGYTF
TRBJ2-7 | NA | NA | 15 | TRBV6-5 | TGTGCCAGCAAGGAGAGAGTCCTGAGCTCCTACGAGCAGTACTTC | CASKERVLSSYEQYF
TRBJ2-7 | NA | NA | 13 | TRBV5-1 | TGCGCCAGCAGCACCGGACAGAACTACGAGCAGTACTTC | CASSTGQNYEQYF
TRBJ1-6 | NA | TRBD1 | 16 | TRBV5-8 | TGTGCCAGCACTCAATTTTCCGGGACAGTAAATTCACCCCTCCACTTT | CASTQFSGTVNSPLHF
TRBJ2-7 | NA | NA | 15 | TRBV9 | TGTGCCAGCAGCGCACAGGGTATGGGGTCCTACGAGCAGTACTTC | CASSAQGMGSYEQYF
TRBJ1-1 | few | NA | 14 | TRBV6-5 | TGTGCCAGCAGTCTTTATTTTAGGAACACTGAAGCTTTCTTT | CASSLYFRNTEAFF
TRBJ2-1 | few | TRBD2 | 16 | TRBV4-1 | TGCGCCAGCAGCCAAGATGCTAGCGGGGGGTTGGGTGAGCAGTTCTTC | CASSQDASGGLGEQFF
TRBJ1-3 | NA | NA | 15 | TRBV7-9 | TGTGCCAGCAGCTCAAACAGGGTCGCTGGAAACACCATATATTTT | CASSSNRVAGNTIYF
TRBJ2-2 | NA | NA | 17 | TRBV6-2/TRBV6-3 | TGTGCCAGCAGTTACTCATGGGCTAGCGTAAGGACCGGGGAGCTGTTTTTT | CASSYSWASVRTGELFF
TRBJ2-3 | NA | TRBD2 | 16 | TRBV7-2 | TGTGCCAGCAGCTTAAGACGGGGGGGCACGACAGATACGCAGTATTTT | CASSLRRGGTTDTQYF
TRBJ2-7 | NA | TRBD1 | 16 | TRBV11-2 | TGTGCCAGCAGCTTATCGGCCGGGACAGGGCAACACGAGCAGTACTTC | CASSLSAGTGQHEQYF
TRBJ1-1 | NA | TRBD1 | 15 | TRBV3-1/TRBV3-2 | TGTGCCAGCAGCCAAGGGACAGGGATTATGACTGAAGCTTTCTTT | CASSQGTGIMTEAFF
TRBJ1-6 | NA | NA | 18 | TRBV27 | TGTGCCAGCAGCCTTAGGCACAGGCGTGAACCTTATAATTCACCCCTCCACTTT | CASSLRHRREPYNSPLHF
TRBJ2-3 | NA | TRBD2 | 17 | TRBV6-2/TRBV6-3 | TGTGCCAGCAGTTTCCCGGGACTAGCGGGGGCCACAGATACGCAGTATTTT | CASSFPGLAGATDTQYF
TRBJ1-1 | NA | TRBD1 | 12 | TRBV7-9 | TGTGCCAGCAGCTATTTGACAGGGGAAGCTTTCTTT | CASSYLTGEAFF
TRBJ2-1 | NA | TRBD2 | 16 | TRBV5-1 | TGCGCCAGCAGCCCTAGCGGGGGGGCTTCCTACAATGAGCAGTTCTTC | CASSPSGGASYNEQFF
TRBJ2-1 | once | TRBD1 | 15 | TRBV5-1 | TGCGCCAGCAGCTCGGGACAGGTCGGGTACAATGAGCAGTTCTTC | CASSSGQVGYNEQFF
TRBJ1-2 | NA | NA | 14 | TRBV28 | TGTGCCTCCCAGAATCCGGGACACCGTTGGCTTTACACCTTC | CASQNPGHRWLYTF
TRBJ2-1 | NA | TRBD1 | 15 | TRBV10-3 | TGTGCCATCAGTGATAGGACAGGGGGAAGCAATGAGCAGTTCTTC | CAISDRTGGSNEQFF
TRBJ2-3 | NA | TRBD1 | 15 | TRBV5-5 | TGTGCCAGCAGCCGGACAGGGTTCAGCACAGATACGCAGTATTTT | CASSRTGFSTDTQYF